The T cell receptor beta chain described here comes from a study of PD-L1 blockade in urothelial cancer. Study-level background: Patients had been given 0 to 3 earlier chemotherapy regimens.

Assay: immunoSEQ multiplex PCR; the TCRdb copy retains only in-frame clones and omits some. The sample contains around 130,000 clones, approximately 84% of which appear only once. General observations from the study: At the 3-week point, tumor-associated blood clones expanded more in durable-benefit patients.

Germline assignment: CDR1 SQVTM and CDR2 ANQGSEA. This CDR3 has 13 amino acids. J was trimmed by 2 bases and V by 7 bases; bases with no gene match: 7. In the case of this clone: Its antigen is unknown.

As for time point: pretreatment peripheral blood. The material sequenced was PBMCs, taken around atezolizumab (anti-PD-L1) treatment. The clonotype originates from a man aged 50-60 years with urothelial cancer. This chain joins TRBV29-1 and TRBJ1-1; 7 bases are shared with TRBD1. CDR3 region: CSARGTANTEAFF. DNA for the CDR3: TGCAGCGCCCGCGGGACAGCAAACACTGAAGCTTTCTTT.